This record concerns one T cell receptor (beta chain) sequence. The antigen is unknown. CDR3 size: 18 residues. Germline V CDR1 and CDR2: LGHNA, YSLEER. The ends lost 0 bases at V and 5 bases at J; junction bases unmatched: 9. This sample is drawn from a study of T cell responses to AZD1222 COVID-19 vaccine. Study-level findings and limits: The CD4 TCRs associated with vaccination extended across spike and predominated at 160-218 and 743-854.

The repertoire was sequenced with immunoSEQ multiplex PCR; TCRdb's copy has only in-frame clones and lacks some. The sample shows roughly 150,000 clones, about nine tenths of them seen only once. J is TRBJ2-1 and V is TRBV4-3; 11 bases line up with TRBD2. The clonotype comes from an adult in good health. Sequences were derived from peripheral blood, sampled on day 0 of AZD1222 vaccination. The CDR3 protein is CASSQDLMTSGTDNEQFF. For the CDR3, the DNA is TGCGCCAGCAGCCAAGACCTTATGACTAGCGGGACGGACAATGAGCAGTTCTTC.